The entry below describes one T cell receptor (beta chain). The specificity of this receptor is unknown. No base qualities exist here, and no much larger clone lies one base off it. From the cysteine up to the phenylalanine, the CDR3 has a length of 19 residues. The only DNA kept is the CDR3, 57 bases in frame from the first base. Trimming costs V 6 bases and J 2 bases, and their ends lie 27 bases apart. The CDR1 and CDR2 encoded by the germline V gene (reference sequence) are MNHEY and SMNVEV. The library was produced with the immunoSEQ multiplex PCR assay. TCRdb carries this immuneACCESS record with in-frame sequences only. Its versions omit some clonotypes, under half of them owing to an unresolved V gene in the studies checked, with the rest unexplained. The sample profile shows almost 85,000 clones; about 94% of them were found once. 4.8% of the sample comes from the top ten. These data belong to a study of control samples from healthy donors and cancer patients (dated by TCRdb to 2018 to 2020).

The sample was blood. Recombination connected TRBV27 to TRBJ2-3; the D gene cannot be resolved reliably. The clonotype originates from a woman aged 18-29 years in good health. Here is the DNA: TGTGCCAGCAGCCGACCCCACTCGCTTTTACCTCGGAACACAGATACGCAGTATTTT. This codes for CASSRPHSLLPRNTDTQYF.